This is a list of T cell receptor beta chains from one sample in a study of blood T cell repertoires in COVID-19. Generated by immunoSEQ multiplex PCR, the TCRdb table keeps only in-frame clones and is missing some. This repertoire shows around 190,000 clones, nearly 90% found once; its top ten account for approximately 2%. The sequenced material came from peripheral blood. Receptors originate from a man aged 18 to 30 who had recovered from COVID-19. Both conserved end residues are part of each CDR3. D genes are given only for firm matches. Rows give clone size only sometimes, using once, few, many, or a class for an expanded clone.

j_call clone_size d_call v_call cdr3_aa cdr3_nt
TRBJ2-3 . TRBD1 TRBV29-1 CSANRGADTQYF TGCAGCGCAAACAGGGGAGCGGATACGCAGTATTTT
TRBJ2-5 . . TRBV7-9 CASSLLLAVGETQYF TGTGCCAGCAGCTTACTCCTAGCCGTAGGAGAGACCCAGTACTTC
TRBJ2-7 once . TRBV28 CASSSPWVGLPKLTYEQYF TGTGCCAGCAGCTCGCCCTGGGTTGGACTCCCGAAGCTTACCTACGAGCAGTACTTC
TRBJ1-1 . TRBD1 TRBV5-6 CASSLVDRGATEAFF TGTGCCAGCAGCTTGGTGGACAGGGGGGCCACTGAAGCTTTCTTT
TRBJ2-1 many . TRBV4-3 CASSQEFVHNEQFF TGCGCCAGCAGCCAAGAATTCGTTCACAATGAGCAGTTCTTC
TRBJ2-6 few . TRBV28 CASKAGSGANVLTF TGTGCCAGCAAGGCGGGGTCTGGGGCCAACGTCCTGACTTTC
TRBJ2-5 . TRBD1 TRBV6-2/TRBV6-3 CASSSPGQGGQTQYF TGTGCCAGCAGTTCCCCGGGACAGGGGGGTCAGACCCAGTACTTC
TRBJ2-2 . TRBD1 TRBV6-2/TRBV6-3 CASSQIQGTGSNTGELFF TGTGCCAGCAGTCAGATTCAAGGGACAGGTTCTAACACCGGGGAGCTGTTTTTT
TRBJ2-7 . . TRBV5-4 CATQQDSFSEQYF TGTGCCACCCAGCAGGACTCCTTCAGCGAGCAGTACTTC
TRBJ2-2 . TRBD2 TRBV19 CASTPSGSGRGTGELFF TGTGCCAGTACCCCTAGCGGGAGCGGAAGGGGCACCGGGGAGCTGTTTTTT
TRBJ2-5 . TRBD2 TRBV11-2 CASRVGTTDKETQYF TGTGCCAGCAGGGTAGGGACTACCGATAAAGAGACCCAGTACTTC
TRBJ2-7 . TRBD1 TRBV6-6 CASRLPGQTSGEQYF TGTGCCAGCAGGCTTCCGGGACAGACCTCCGGGGAGCAGTACTTC
TRBJ1-5 few TRBD1 TRBV6-2/TRBV6-3 CASSRQGKQPQHF TGTGCCAGCAGTCGACAGGGAAAACAGCCCCAGCATTTT
TRBJ1-3 . . TRBV19 CASSIGPSTGNTIYF TGTGCCAGTAGTATAGGCCCGTCGACAGGAAACACCATATATTTT
TRBJ1-5 . . TRBV7-9 CASSLGEGGNQPQHF TGTGCCAGCAGCTTAGGAGAGGGCGGCAATCAGCCCCAGCATTTT